The rows below give T cell receptor beta chains drawn from one sample of a study of T cells in Graves' hyperthyroidism and ophthalmopathy. TCRdb reprocessed the multiplex PCR reads with MiXCR, giving one entry per CDR3 protein. In the table there are hundreds of thousands of distinct CDR3 sequences, 15% to 20% of which are singletons. Sequences were obtained from blood. The source of these receptors is a woman under 30 with Graves' ophthalmopathy. Each CDR3 is given with its conserved first and last residue. A D gene is named only where the DNA matches it firmly. Where a row states a size, it is once, few, many or the class of an expanded clone; other rows omit it.

J: TRBJ1-5
D: .
V: TRBV2
size: .
CDR3: CASSMFGGQSNQPQHF
DNA: TGTGCCAGCAGTATGTTCGGGGGACAAAGCAATCAGCCCCAGCATTTT

J: TRBJ2-3
D: .
V: TRBV27
size: .
CDR3: CASKGLSTDTQYF
DNA: TGTGCCTCAAAGGGACTTAGCACAGATACGCAGTATTTT

J: TRBJ2-6
D: .
V: TRBV11-2
size: many
CDR3: CASSLKSGANVLTF
DNA: TGTGCCAGCAGCTTAAAATCTGGGGCCAACGTCCTGACTTTC

J: TRBJ1-4
D: .
V: TRBV7-9
size: .
CDR3: CASSLAEATNEKLFF
DNA: TGTGCCAGCAGCTTAGCGGAGGCAACTAATGAAAAACTGTTTTTT

J: TRBJ1-2
D: .
V: TRBV5-6
size: .
CDR3: CASSLYTGMGGYTF
DNA: TGTGCCAGCAGCTTGTATACAGGGATGGGTGGCTACACCTTC

J: TRBJ2-2
D: .
V: TRBV13
size: many
CDR3: CASSPVRLAGSDGELFF
DNA: TGTGCCAGCAGCCCCGTGCGCTTAGCAGGTTCAGACGGGGAGCTGTTTTTT

J: TRBJ2-7
D: .
V: TRBV4-1
size: few
CDR3: CASSRWTVSYEQYF
DNA: TGCGCCAGCAGCCGATGGACGGTCTCCTACGAGCAGTACTTC

J: TRBJ2-2
D: TRBD1
V: TRBV30
size: few
CDR3: CAWIRQGSTGELFF
DNA: TGTGCCTGGATCCGACAGGGGAGCACCGGGGAGCTGTTTTTT

J: TRBJ1-4
D: .
V: TRBV27
size: many
CDR3: CASTRTWGPNEKLFF
DNA: TGTGCCAGTACTCGTACCTGGGGCCCTAATGAAAAACTGTTTTTT

J: TRBJ2-1
D: .
V: TRBV19
size: .
CDR3: CASSIGIVYNEQFF
DNA: TGTGCCAGTAGTATTGGGATCGTATACAATGAGCAGTTCTTC

J: TRBJ1-5
D: .
V: TRBV7-9
size: .
CDR3: CASSTVVEPQHF
DNA: TGTGCCAGCAGCACCGTAGTAGAGCCCCAGCATTTT

J: TRBJ2-5
D: TRBD2
V: TRBV20-1
size: many
CDR3: CSAFFAGGMETQYF
DNA: TGCAGTGCCTTCTTTGCGGGGGGGATGGAGACCCAGTACTTC

J: TRBJ2-1
D: .
V: TRBV7-2
size: many
CDR3: CASSLQLEQFF
DNA: TGTGCCAGCAGCCTACAGCTGGAGCAGTTCTTC

J: TRBJ2-1
D: TRBD2
V: TRBV5-1
size: .
CDR3: CASSAGLAGGTYNEQFF
DNA: TGCGCCAGCAGCGCAGGACTAGCGGGAGGTACCTACAATGAGCAGTTCTTC

J: TRBJ2-1
D: TRBD2
V: TRBV27
size: many
CDR3: CASSSLLPGGGKYNEQFF
DNA: TGTGCCAGCAGCAGTTTACTTCCCGGGGGGGGAAAATACAATGAGCAGTTCTTC

J: TRBJ2-7
D: .
V: TRBV24-1
size: few
CDR3: CATSETTGRGAYEQYF
DNA: TGTGCCACCAGTGAAACAACAGGGAGAGGGGCCTACGAGCAGTACTTC

J: TRBJ2-1
D: TRBD1
V: TRBV7-3
size: .
CDR3: CASSPGQGEYNEQFF
DNA: TGTGCCAGCAGCCCCGGACAGGGGGAATACAATGAGCAGTTCTTC

J: TRBJ2-1
D: .
V: TRBV2
size: many
CDR3: CASVTGTPYNEQFF
DNA: TGTGCCAGCGTCACTGGGACCCCGTACAATGAGCAGTTCTTC

J: TRBJ1-5
D: TRBD1
V: TRBV6-2/TRBV6-3
size: few
CDR3: CASSRRWELPTGHSNQPQHF
DNA: TGTGCCAGCAGTCGACGGTGGGAATTGCCGACAGGGCATAGCAATCAGCCCCAGCATTTT

J: TRBJ1-1
D: .
V: TRBV7-3
size: many
CDR3: CASSYQRDTEAFF
DNA: TGTGCCAGCAGCTATCAGCGGGACACTGAAGCTTTCTTT

J: TRBJ2-5
D: .
V: TRBV11-2
size: many
CDR3: CASSLGLVETQYF
DNA: TGTGCCAGCAGCTTAGGGCTGGTAGAGACCCAGTACTTC

J: TRBJ2-2
D: .
V: TRBV7-8
size: few
CDR3: CASSLAGGGADTGELFF
DNA: TGTGCCAGCAGCTTAGCGGGCGGGGGCGCGGACACCGGGGAGCTGTTTTTT

J: TRBJ2-5
D: .
V: TRBV24-1
size: .
CDR3: CATSDLEAGGTQYF
DNA: TGTGCCACCAGTGATTTGGAGGCCGGTGGGACCCAGTACTTC

J: TRBJ1-1
D: TRBD1
V: TRBV9
size: .
CDR3: CASSVTGQPNTEAFF
DNA: TGTGCCAGCAGCGTAACGGGACAGCCGAACACTGAAGCTTTCTTT

J: TRBJ2-7
D: .
V: TRBV6-1
size: many
CDR3: CASSEAVQGGHYEQYF
DNA: TGTGCCAGCAGTGAAGCGGTCCAGGGTGGACACTACGAGCAGTACTTC

J: TRBJ1-2
D: .
V: TRBV6-5
size: many
CDR3: CASSYSPTHYGYTF
DNA: TGTGCCAGCAGTTACTCACCGACTCACTATGGCTACACCTTC

J: TRBJ1-6
D: .
V: TRBV7-8
size: .
CDR3: CASSRMGGQVRGTLYHF
DNA: TGTGCCAGCAGCCGGATGGGGGGTCAGGTTCGTGGGACGTTATACCACTTT

J: TRBJ2-1
D: TRBD1
V: TRBV20-1
size: few
CDR3: CSAARGRVSNEQFF
DNA: TGCAGTGCGGCCAGGGGGCGCGTAAGCAATGAGCAGTTCTTC

J: TRBJ2-3
D: .
V: TRBV12-3/TRBV12-4
size: once
CDR3: CASSTGQLAEGTDTQYF
DNA: TGTGCCAGCAGCACGGGACAGCTAGCGGAAGGCACAGATACGCAGTATTTT

J: TRBJ2-1
D: .
V: TRBV19
size: few
CDR3: CASSGAGQWNEQFF
DNA: TGTGCCAGTAGTGGGGCAGGGCAATGGAATGAGCAGTTCTTC

J: TRBJ1-4
D: .
V: TRBV12-3/TRBV12-4
size: many
CDR3: CASSQDNEKLFF
DNA: TGTGCCAGCAGCCAAGATAATGAAAAACTGTTTTTT

J: TRBJ1-1
D: .
V: TRBV3-1
size: many
CDR3: CASSQEGPGVTEAFF
DNA: TGTGCCAGCAGCCAAGAAGGGCCAGGGGTAACTGAAGCTTTCTTT

J: TRBJ1-5
D: .
V: TRBV3-1
size: many
CDR3: CASSQDVRSNQPQHF
DNA: TGTGCCAGCAGCCAAGACGTACGGTCTAATCAGCCCCAGCATTTT

J: TRBJ1-5
D: TRBD1
V: TRBV27
size: .
CDR3: CASSQGTGGDQPQHF
DNA: TGTGCCAGCAGTCAAGGGACAGGGGGCGATCAGCCCCAGCATTTT

J: TRBJ1-1
D: .
V: TRBV30
size: many
CDR3: CAWSAYRNTEAFF
DNA: TGTGCCTGGAGTGCCTACAGGAACACTGAAGCTTTCTTT

J: TRBJ2-7
D: TRBD2
V: TRBV20-1
size: many
CDR3: CSASPLAGGVEQYF
DNA: TGCAGTGCTAGCCCCCTAGCGGGAGGGGTCGAGCAGTACTTC

J: TRBJ1-1
D: .
V: TRBV20-1
size: .
CDR3: CSASEWGRTEAFF
DNA: TGCAGTGCTAGCGAGTGGGGGAGAACTGAAGCTTTCTTT

J: TRBJ1-3
D: .
V: TRBV28
size: .
CDR3: CASSPGDTIYF
DNA: TGTGCCAGCAGTCCCGGGGACACCATATATTTT

J: TRBJ2-1
D: .
V: TRBV13
size: .
CDR3: CASSLPSSTGEQFF
DNA: TGTGCCAGCAGCTTGCCTAGCTCAACCGGGGAGCAGTTCTTC

J: TRBJ2-2
D: TRBD1
V: TRBV19
size: few
CDR3: CASSTTTGRNTGELFF
DNA: TGTGCCAGTAGTACCACGACAGGGAGGAACACCGGGGAGCTGTTTTTT

J: TRBJ2-2
D: .
V: TRBV20-1
size: few
CDR3: CSAPGAGELFF
DNA: TGCAGTGCTCCAGGGGCCGGGGAGCTGTTTTTT